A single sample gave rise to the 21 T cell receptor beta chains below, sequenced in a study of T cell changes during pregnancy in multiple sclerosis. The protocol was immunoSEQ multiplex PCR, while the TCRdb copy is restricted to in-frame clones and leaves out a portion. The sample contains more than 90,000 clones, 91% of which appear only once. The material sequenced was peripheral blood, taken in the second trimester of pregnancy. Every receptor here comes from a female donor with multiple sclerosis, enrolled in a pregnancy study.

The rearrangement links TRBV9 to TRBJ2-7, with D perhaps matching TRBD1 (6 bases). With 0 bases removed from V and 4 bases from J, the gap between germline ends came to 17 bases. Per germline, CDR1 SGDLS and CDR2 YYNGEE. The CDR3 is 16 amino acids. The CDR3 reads CASSVGNRDITYEQYF. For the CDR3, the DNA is TGTGCCAGCAGCGTAGGAAACCGGGACATAACTTACGAGCAGTACTTC.

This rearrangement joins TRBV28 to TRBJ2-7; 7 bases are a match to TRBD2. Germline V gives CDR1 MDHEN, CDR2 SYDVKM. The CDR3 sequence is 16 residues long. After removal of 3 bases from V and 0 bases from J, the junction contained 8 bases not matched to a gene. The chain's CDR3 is CASSLRAGLHSYEQYF. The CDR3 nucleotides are TGTGCCAGCAGTTTGAGAGCGGGACTACACTCCTACGAGCAGTACTTC.

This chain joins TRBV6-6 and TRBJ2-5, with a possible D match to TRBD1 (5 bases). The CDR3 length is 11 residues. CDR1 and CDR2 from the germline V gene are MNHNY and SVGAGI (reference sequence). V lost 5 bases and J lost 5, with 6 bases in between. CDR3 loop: CASSQGETQYF. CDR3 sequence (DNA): TGTGCCAGCAGTCAGGGTGAGACCCAGTACTTC.

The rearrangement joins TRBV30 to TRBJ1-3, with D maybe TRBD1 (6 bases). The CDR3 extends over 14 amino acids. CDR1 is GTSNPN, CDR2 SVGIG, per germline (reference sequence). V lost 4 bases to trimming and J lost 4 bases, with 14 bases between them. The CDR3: CAWNPTGSGNTIYF. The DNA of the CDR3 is TGTGCCTGGAATCCAACAGGGTCAGGAAACACCATATATTTT.

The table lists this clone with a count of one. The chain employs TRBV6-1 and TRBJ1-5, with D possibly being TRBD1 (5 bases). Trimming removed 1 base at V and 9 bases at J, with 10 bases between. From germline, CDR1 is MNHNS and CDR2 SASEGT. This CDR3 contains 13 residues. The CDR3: CASSEEGWAPQHF. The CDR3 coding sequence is TGTGCCAGCAGTGAAGAGGGGTGGGCGCCCCAGCATTTT.

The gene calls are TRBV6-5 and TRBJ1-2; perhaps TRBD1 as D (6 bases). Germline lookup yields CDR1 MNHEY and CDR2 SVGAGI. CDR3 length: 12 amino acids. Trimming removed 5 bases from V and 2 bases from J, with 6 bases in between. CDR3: CASSTGNYGYTF. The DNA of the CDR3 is TGTGCCAGCAGTACAGGGAACTATGGCTACACCTTC.

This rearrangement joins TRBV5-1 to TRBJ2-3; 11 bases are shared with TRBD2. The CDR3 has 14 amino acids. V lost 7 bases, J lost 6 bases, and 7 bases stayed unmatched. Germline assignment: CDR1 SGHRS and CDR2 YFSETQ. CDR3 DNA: TGCGCCAGCCAAATAATAGCGGGAGGGGATACGCAGTATTTT. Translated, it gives CASQIIAGGDTQYF.

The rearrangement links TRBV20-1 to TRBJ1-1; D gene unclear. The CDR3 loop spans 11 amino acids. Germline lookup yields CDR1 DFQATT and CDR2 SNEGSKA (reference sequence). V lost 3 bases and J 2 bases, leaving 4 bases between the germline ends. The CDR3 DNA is TGCAGTGCTAGTACAAACACTGAAGCTTTCTTT. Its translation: CSASTNTEAFF.

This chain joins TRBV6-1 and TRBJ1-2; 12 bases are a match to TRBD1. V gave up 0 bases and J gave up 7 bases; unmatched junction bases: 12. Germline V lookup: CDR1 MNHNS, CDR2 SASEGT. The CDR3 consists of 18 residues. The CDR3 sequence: CASSEARGQGARVRGYTF. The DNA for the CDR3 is TGTGCCAGCAGTGAAGCGAGGGGACAGGGGGCGCGAGTACGTGGCTACACCTTC.

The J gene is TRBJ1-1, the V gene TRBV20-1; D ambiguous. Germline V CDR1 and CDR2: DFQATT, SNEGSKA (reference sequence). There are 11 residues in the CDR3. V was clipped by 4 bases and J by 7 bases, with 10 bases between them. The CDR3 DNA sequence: TGCAGTGCTACTGCCCTCAGTGAAGCTTTCTTT. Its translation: CSATALSEAFF.

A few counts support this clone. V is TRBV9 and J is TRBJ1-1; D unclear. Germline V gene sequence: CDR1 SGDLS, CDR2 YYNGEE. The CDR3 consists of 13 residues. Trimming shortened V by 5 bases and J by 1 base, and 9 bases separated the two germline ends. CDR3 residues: CASSGDWNTEAFF. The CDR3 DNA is TGTGCCAGCAGTGGAGATTGGAACACTGAAGCTTTCTTT.

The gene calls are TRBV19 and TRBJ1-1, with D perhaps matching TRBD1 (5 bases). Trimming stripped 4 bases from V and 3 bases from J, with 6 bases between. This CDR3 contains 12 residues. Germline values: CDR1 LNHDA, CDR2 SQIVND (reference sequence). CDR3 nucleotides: TGTGCCAGTAGTAAGGGGCACACTGAAGCTTTCTTT. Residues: CASSKGHTEAFF.

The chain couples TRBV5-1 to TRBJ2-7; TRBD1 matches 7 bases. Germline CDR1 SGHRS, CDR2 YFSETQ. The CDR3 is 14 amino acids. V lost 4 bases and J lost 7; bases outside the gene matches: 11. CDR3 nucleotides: TGCGCCAGCAGCGCGGACAGGCTTCTCGGTGAGCAGTACTTC. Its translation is CASSADRLLGEQYF.

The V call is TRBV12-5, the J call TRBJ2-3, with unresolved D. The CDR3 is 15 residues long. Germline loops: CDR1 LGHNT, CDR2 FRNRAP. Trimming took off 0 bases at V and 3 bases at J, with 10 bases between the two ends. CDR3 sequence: CASGLVRPRTDTQYF. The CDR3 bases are TGTGCTAGTGGTTTGGTGCGTCCCAGGACAGATACGCAGTATTTT.

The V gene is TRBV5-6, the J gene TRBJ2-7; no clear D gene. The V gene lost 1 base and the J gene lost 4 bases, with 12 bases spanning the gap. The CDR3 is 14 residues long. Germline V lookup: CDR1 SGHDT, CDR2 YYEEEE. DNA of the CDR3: TGTGCCAGCAGCTTGAGCCCAGGCGCATACGAGCAGTACTTC. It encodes CASSLSPGAYEQYF.

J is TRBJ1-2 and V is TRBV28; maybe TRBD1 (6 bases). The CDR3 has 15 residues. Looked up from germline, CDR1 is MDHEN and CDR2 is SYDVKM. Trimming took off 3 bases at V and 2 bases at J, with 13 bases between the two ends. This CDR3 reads CASSFYRQVNYGYTF. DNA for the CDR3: TGTGCCAGCAGTTTCTACCGACAGGTGAACTATGGCTACACCTTC.

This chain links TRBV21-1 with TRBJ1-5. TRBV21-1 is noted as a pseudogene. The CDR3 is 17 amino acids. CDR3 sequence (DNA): TGTGCCAGCAGCCCTACCCTGGGGGGGGTCAGCAATCAGCCCCAGCATTTT. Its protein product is CASSPTLGGVSNQPQHF.

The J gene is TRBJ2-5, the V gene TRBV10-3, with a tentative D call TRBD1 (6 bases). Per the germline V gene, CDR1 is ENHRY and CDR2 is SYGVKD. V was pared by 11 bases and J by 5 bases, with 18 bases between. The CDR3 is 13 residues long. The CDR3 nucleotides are TGTGCCTCGGCGAAAAACCAGGGGGAGACCCAGTACTTC. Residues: CASAKNQGETQYF.

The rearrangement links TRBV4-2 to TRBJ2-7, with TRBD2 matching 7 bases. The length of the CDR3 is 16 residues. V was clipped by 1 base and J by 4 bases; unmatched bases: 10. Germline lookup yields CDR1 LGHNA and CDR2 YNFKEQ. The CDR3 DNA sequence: TGTGCCAGCAGCCAAGTTGGTCCTAGCGGATTTTACGAGCAGTACTTC. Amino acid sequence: CASSQVGPSGFYEQYF.

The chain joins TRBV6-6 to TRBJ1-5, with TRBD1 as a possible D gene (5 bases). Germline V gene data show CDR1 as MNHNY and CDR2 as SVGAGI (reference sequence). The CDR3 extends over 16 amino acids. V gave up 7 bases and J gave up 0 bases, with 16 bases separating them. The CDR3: CASIPLGGNSNQPQHF. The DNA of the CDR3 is TGTGCCAGCATTCCTCTGGGGGGGAATAGCAATCAGCCCCAGCATTTT.

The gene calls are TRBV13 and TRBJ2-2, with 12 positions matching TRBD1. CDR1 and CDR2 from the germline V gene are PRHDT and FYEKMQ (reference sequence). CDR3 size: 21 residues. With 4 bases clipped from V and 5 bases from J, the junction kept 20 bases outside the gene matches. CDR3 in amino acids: CASSYFRDRGRGFDLTGELFF. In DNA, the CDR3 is TGTGCCAGCAGCTACTTCCGGGACAGGGGGCGCGGGTTCGACCTGACCGGGGAGCTGTTTTTT.